Here is one TCR beta chain with its context. These data belong to a study of blood T cell repertoires in COVID-19. About the study: Sources were T cells, B-cell-depleted T cells, or PBMCs; the material itself was cDNA or gDNA.

Authors' data handling: Reference gene primer amplification gave nucleated cell count estimates. The table came from immunoSEQ multiplex PCR; TCRdb's copy has only in-frame clones and leaves some out. D and trimming were read from the DNA, whereas the V and J calls and clone size are those reported in that table. The sample yields approximately 200,000 clones, roughly 85% seen once. CDR1 KGHDR and CDR2 SFDVKD come from the germline V gene. The CDR3 is 16 residues long. V was shortened by 0 bases and J by 2 bases, with 13 bases between the two germline ends. Material: peripheral blood. The chain carries TRBV24-1 and TRBJ2-7, with D maybe TRBD1 (5 bases). This clonotype originated in a human donor with active or convalescent COVID-19. The donor label of this sample is uncertain. The CDR3: CATSDLKGPRPYEQYF. The CDR3 DNA is TGTGCCACCAGTGATTTGAAGGGGCCGAGGCCCTACGAGCAGTACTTC.